Below are 4 T cell receptor beta chains sequenced from a single sample in a study of shared clonotypes between healthy human individuals. Positively selected for CCR7, the CD45RO-negative cells used as naive CD8 cells excluded terminally differentiated effector memory CD45RA+ cells. Only in-frame clones appear in the TCRdb table, and some are missing; sequencing was by immunoSEQ multiplex PCR. The sample consists of 2 million or so clones, less than 95% of them appearing once. The sequencing sample was made of naive CD8+ T cells sorted from blood. All receptors come from a man younger than 35 in good health.

This clone has just one count. This chain links TRBV4-1 with TRBJ2-3, with D perhaps given as TRBD1 or TRBD2 (5 bases each). Between the trimmed V and J ends, which lost 4 bases and 5 bases, there was a span of 16 bases. This CDR3 comprises 15 residues. From germline, CDR1 is MGHRA and CDR2 YSYEKL. CDR3 bases: TGCGCCAGCAGCCTCCGTCCGGGACCCGGAGATACGCAGTATTTT. Protein: CASSLRPGPGDTQYF.

The gene calls are TRBV27 and TRBJ1-1; no clear D gene. The length of the CDR3 is 13 residues. V gave up 5 bases and J gave up 1 base, with 8 bases separating them. The V gene's germline CDR1 is MNHEY and CDR2 SMNVEV (reference sequence). CDR3 DNA sequence: TGTGCCAGCAGTGTTAAGCAGAACACTGAAGCTTTCTTT. Amino acids: CASSVKQNTEAFF.

The chain's CDR3 is CASSEGLLEDTQYF. CDR3 in DNA: TGTGCCAGCAGTGAAGGTCTATTAGAAGATACGCAGTATTTT. The rearrangement links TRBV2 to TRBJ2-3; D gene uncertain. V was trimmed by 1 base and J by 5 bases, leaving 10 bases between them. The CDR3 sequence is 14 residues long. Germline V gene data show CDR1 as SNHLY and CDR2 as FYNNEI.

The gene calls are TRBV6-6 and TRBJ1-2, with TRBD1 identical over 8 bases. Germline V gene lookup returns CDR1 MNHNY and CDR2 SVGAGI (reference sequence). The CDR3 is 12 residues long. V was pared by 8 bases and J by 4 bases, with 3 bases of the junction left unmatched. This CDR3 reads CASDRGFYGYTF. Here the CDR3 DNA reads TGTGCCAGCGACAGGGGTTTCTATGGCTACACCTTC.